This T cell receptor beta chain was retrieved from a study of cytomegalovirus exposure and HLA in healthy donors (dated by TCRdb to 2016 to 2017). Regarding the research as a whole: An earlier analysis of about 530 of the donors reported 276 Gb of sequence data and some 110 million unique TCR beta sequences obtained from about 200 million T cells. An early release covering roughly 640 HLA-typed donors comprised about 300 gigabases of sequencing data and about 90 million unique TCR sequences. Of the approximately 370 genotyped donors, more than 75% were placed in the genetic ancestry cluster associated with self-reported Caucasian donors. The study aimed to test whether signatures of past pathogen exposure could be identified by cataloging public T cell receptors. The study used immunosequencing to profile the T cell repertoires of around 600 subjects and linked those repertoires to cytomegalovirus serostatus. A separate validation cohort of roughly 130 different subjects was used in addition to the approximately 610-subject first cohort. To predict cytomegalovirus infection status, the study combined high-throughput TCR immunosequencing, statistical association of individual TCRs with disease status, and machine learning. A later analysis re-examined previously published TCR beta repertoires from over 500 donors and added high-resolution HLA genotyping to investigate patterns of TCR occurrence. The later analysis used no new phenotypic data to find candidate immune exposures, relying instead on TCR beta sequences and their occurrence across donors. An earlier analysis of around 640 of the donors used high-throughput TCR beta sequencing to judge whether each TCR beta V gene segment behaved as functional or pseudogenic. Donor age, sex, ethnicity and CMV serostatus were collected together with the repertoire data. In a later genetic analysis, genome-wide SNP genotypes for about three fifths of the roughly 670 donors were used, and that subset was treated as a discovery cohort. Every discovery cohort repertoire had been produced on one sequencing platform. HLA typing covered class I and class II loci at four-digit resolution. The number of donors typed differed by locus, with roughly 629-640 for A, B, C, DRB1 and DQB1, 522 for DQA1, 600 to 610 for DPA1, and around 430 for DPB1. Five DR-DQ haplotypes were treated as single units for association and clustering because of strong linkage in the cohort. On average, roughly 240,000 unique TCR beta nucleotide sequences were sequenced per donor among 350 to 400 genotyped donors of the cohort, with roughly 19% of those sequences being non-productive.

The library relied on the immunoSEQ multiplex PCR assay. For the multiplex PCR, a mixture combining 60 forward primers for TCR Vbeta segments and 13 reverse primers for TCR Jbeta segments was used. The CDR3 region of rearranged TCR beta genes was amplified from genomic DNA with a multiplex PCR assay. On the Illumina HiSeq System, the amplified TCR beta libraries were sequenced as 87-base-pair reads. Per the authors' processing: A later analysis counted approximately 84 million unique TCR beta chains across the 650 to 700 repertoires, and around 9.9 million of these chains were shared by at least two donors. Raw reads were error-corrected and collapsed into unique sequences by a nearest-neighbor algorithm in which closely related sequences were merged to remove PCR and sequencing errors. CDR3 sequences were aligned to IMGT reference sequences to assign V, D and J gene segments. For a sequence to be retained, a match of at least six nucleotides was required to both a V gene segment and a J gene segment. A rearrangement counted as productive if the CDR3 had no stop codons and remained in frame with V and J, and every other rearrangement counted as non-productive. Following IMGT convention, CDR3 was defined as the stretch from the second conserved V-encoded cysteine up to the conserved J-encoded phenylalanine. In an earlier analysis of roughly 610 of the donors, sequences lacking an unambiguous match to a single V gene segment were excluded. In an earlier analysis of 587 of the donors, V segments were called functional above 56.7% productive rearrangements and were called segregating when the between-donor standard deviation exceeded 5%. A statistical classification framework was built for diagnosing cytomegalovirus status from the catalog of TCR beta chain sequences. In a later analysis, V and J genes were assigned by comparing TCR nucleotide sequences against IMGT/GENE-DB human TR gene sequences. A later analysis assigned CDR3 sequences and most-parsimonious VDJ recombination scenarios with the TCRdist pipeline. In a later analysis, every TCR beta chain was defined by the combination of its CDR3 amino acid sequence and its V-gene family, and reads without a unique V-gene family were dropped. To address suspected cross-contamination and a sequencing artifact, a later analysis removed 592 highly shared, low-generation-probability nucleotide sequences. In a later analysis, a clonal expansion index for each public chain was calculated from normalized within-repertoire ranks of inferred template counts. Generation probabilities in a later analysis came from a VDJ recombination model fitted to out-of-frame rearrangements, and those results were checked against IGoR. Hypergeometric tests were used in a later analysis to score TCR-TCR, TCR-HLA and TCR-CMV co-occurrence, with a repertoire-size bias correction applied to the TCR pairs. In a later analysis, false discovery rates were estimated by permuting HLA or CMV assignments 20 times. In a later analysis, co-occurring TCRs were grouped using DBSCAN, with TCRdist sequence similarity added in when clustering inside HLA-allele-positive subsets. For co-occurrence clustering, repertoires with fewer than 30,000 or more than 120,000 public chains were excluded, along with a handful of repertoires with anomalous nucleotide sharing. In its TCRdb copy, this immuneACCESS table keeps in-frame sequences only and misses some clones. Where compared with another copy, unresolved V genes explain less than half of these, and the others have no known cause. V, J and clone size are those of that table, while D and trimming were read from the DNA. Present in this sample are 90,000 to 110,000 clones, approximately 12% of which were seen just once. Approximately 15% of the sample rests with the top ten.

A few counts support this clone. What this receptor recognizes is not known. No base-level quality is on record; no much larger clone is a single base apart. In total, fewer than 750 healthy bone marrow donors made up the cohort. All cohort members were sampled while nominally healthy, although unrecorded immune exposures were likely present. The donor tested CMV seropositive and was one of the 289 seropositive cohort members. A peripheral blood sample was provided by each donor, and peripheral blood mononuclear cells were used for TCR beta sequencing. Genomic DNA was extracted from the blood cell samples with the Qiagen DNeasy Blood Extraction Kit. Results and caveats for the whole study, not just this receptor: Strong co-occurrence of HLA alleles, especially DR and DQ, made assigning TCR associations to individual alleles difficult. Across donors, most TCR sequences were observed very rarely, whereas some public TCRs were present in many individuals. Because HLA typing was unavailable for some donors at each locus, only the typed subset was used in association tests. The only immune exposure information available for the cohort was CMV serostatus. A total of 164 TCR beta chains were listed by the study as associated with cytomegalovirus. The authors suggested that the approach could potentially be generalized to other disease states and immunological phenotypes. Some IMGT-functional V segments, including TRBV6-2 and TRBV6-3, could not be told apart with the 87-base-pair reads, so those segments were excluded. According to a later analysis, parvovirus B19, influenza, CMV and Epstein-Barr virus appeared linked to several top co-occurrence clusters. In this cohort, only TCR beta chains were sequenced, and detectable features were limited by the absence of alpha or paired-chain data. In an earlier analysis of some 640 of the donors, most TCR beta V segments were observed in productive rearrangements about 87% or about 30% of the time, broadly matching IMGT annotations. A later analysis found that TCR association rates varied across HLA loci, with DRB1 alleles showing the most associated TCRs and HLA-C alleles the fewest. A group of highly shared sequence variants was considered likely to be a technical artifact of the sequencing pipeline. A later analysis found that HLA-associated TCR beta chains were more clonally expanded and had lower generation probabilities than equally common non-associated chains. Specific HLA alleles were associated with about 17,000 TCR beta sequences at a false discovery rate of 0.05 in a later analysis. In both the original and validation cohorts, the classifier was reported to diagnose cytomegalovirus status with high specificity and sensitivity. The presence/absence analyses assumed that sequencing depth was roughly uniform across donors, and that assumption may not be true. Most CMV-associated TCR beta chains appeared to be HLA-restricted in a later analysis, and the HLA associations seemed to be driven largely by CMV exposure. Correlated functional status among segregating V segments might reflect linkage disequilibrium, but an unknown experimental factor could not be ruled out. A further reported finding was that TCR beta sequences accurately predicted the HLA-A and HLA-B alleles for most subjects in the first cohort. A few of the identified cytomegalovirus-associated TCR beta chains were confirmed in vitro to be specific for cytomegalovirus antigens. Because counts were too low, roughly 18 rarely observed V segments, including chromosome 9 orphons, were left out of the earlier analysis of 500 to 650 of the donors. An association between a missense DCLRE1C variant and V-gene and J-gene trimming of TCR beta chains was found in a later genetic analysis and replicated in an independent cohort. In a later genetic analysis, fewer N-insertions in productive TCRs were reported among donors in an Asian-associated ancestry cluster than the approximately 630-donor mean.

CDR1 SQVTM and CDR2 ANQGSEA are derived from the germline V gene. From its cysteine to its phenylalanine, the CDR3 spans 14 amino acids. Only the CDR3 portion is preserved as DNA: 42 bases, with reading frame beginning at the first base. Trimming accounts for 7 bases at V and 2 bases at J, while the number of junction bases matched to no gene is 3. What was sequenced was PBMCs. This TCR was sampled from a man aged 35 to 55 in good health and CMV-seropositive. The rearrangement combines TRBV29-1 with TRBJ2-5; TRBD2 aligns with 14 central bases. In nucleotide form, the sequence is TGCAGCGGGACTAGCGGGAGGAAACAAGAGACCCAGTACTTC. Its product reads: CSGTSGRKQETQYF.